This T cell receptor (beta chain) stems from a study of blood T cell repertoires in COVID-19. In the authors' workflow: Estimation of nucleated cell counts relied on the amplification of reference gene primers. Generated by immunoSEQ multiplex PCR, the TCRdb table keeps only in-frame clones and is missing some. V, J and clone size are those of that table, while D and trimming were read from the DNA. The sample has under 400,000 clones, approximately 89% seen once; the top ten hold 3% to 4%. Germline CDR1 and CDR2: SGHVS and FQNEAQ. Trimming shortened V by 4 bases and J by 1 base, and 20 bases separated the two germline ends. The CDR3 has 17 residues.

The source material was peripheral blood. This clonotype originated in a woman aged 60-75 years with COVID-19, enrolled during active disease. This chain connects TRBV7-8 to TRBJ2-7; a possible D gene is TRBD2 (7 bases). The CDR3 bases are TGTGCCAGCAGCTCCAGGGGAGGGGGGTACGGGTCCTACGAGCAGTACTTC. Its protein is CASSSRGGGYGSYEQYF.